This section outlines one T cell receptor beta chain sequence together with its context. Its antigen is as yet unknown. This record comes from a study of blood T cells in healthy people across ages. CDR3 length equals 14 residues. Germline V lookup: CDR1 KGHDR, CDR2 SFDVKD. The V and J ends lost 10 bases and 1 base respectively, with 13 bases between them. With a J-beta primer mix and a sample-barcoded 5' primer, a second PCR ran about 7 to 11 cycles. Tags on each cDNA molecule came from a template-switch adaptor with 12 random nucleotides. Each CDR3 protein is one row after TCRdb ran MiXCR on the 5' RACE reads. Of 1.2 million to 1.5 million distinct CDR3 sequences listed, about 43% are singletons. Study-level findings and limits: The CMV status of each donor remained undetermined, and this could have confounded shifts in expanded clonotypes. It was the long-lived donors that had more naive CD4+ cells and higher diversity than aged donors. Estimated diversity across one million T cells was deemed an underestimate.

The clonotype was recovered from a woman between 18 and 29 years old in good health. The rearrangement joins TRBV24-1 to TRBJ2-1; D call uncertain. The sequencing sample was made of blood. As DNA, the CDR3 is TGTGCCACAGCCCCCCGAGGTTCCTACAATGAGCAGTTCTTC. It specifies CATAPRGSYNEQFF.